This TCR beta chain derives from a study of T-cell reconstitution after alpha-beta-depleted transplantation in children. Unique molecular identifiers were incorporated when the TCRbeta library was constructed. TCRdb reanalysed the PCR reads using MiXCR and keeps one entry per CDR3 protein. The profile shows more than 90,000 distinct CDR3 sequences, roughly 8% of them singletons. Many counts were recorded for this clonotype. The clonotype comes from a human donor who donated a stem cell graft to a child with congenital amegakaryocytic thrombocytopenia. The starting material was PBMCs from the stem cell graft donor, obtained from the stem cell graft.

CDR3 in amino acids: CASSPWVEREQFF. Here the CDR3 DNA reads TGTGCCAGCAGCCCTTGGGTGGAGCGGGAGCAGTTCTTC. The rearrangement links TRBV7-9 to TRBJ2-1; D may be TRBD2 (5 bases). In germline, CDR1 is SEHNR, CDR2 FQNEAQ (reference sequence). The length of the CDR3 is 13 residues. Trimming took 5 bases from V and 10 from J, leaving 15 bases between them. Based on the CDR3 plus reference TRBV7-9 and TRBJ2-1, the full variable domain is DTGVSQNPRHKITKRGQNVTFRCDPISEHNRLYWYRQTLGQGPEFLTYFQNEAQLEKSRLLSDRFSAERPKGSFSTLEIQRTEQGDSAMYLCASSPWVEREQFFGPGTRLTVL.